The rows below give T cell receptor beta chains drawn from one sample of a study of Ad26.COV2.S vaccination and SARS-CoV-2 variants. Generated by immunoSEQ multiplex PCR, the TCRdb table keeps only in-frame clones and is missing some. The sample carries more than 400,000 clones, about 90% recorded once. The sample was peripheral blood, taken in a trial of Ad26.COV2.S vaccine versus placebo. These receptors came from a person between 18 and 65 years old who received the Ad26.COV2.S COVID-19 vaccine or a placebo. The CDR3 runs from the conserved cysteine through the conserved F or W. D genes are given only for firm matches. Clone size, where shown, is once, few, many, or a class for clones that have expanded.

CASSYSSNQPQHF TGTGCCAGCAGTTACTCGTCCAATCAGCCCCAGCATTTT . . TRBJ1-5 TRBV6-6
CASSVQGALDGYTF TGTGCCAGCAGTGTACAGGGGGCGCTGGATGGCTACACCTTC TRBD1 . TRBJ1-2 TRBV2
CASSPGLRGTLTYEQYF TGTGCCAGCAGCCCTGGACTCAGGGGAACCTTAACCTACGAGCAGTACTTC . . TRBJ2-7 TRBV7-2
CASSLGQRKDQPQHF TGTGCCAGCAGCCTGGGACAGAGAAAGGATCAGCCCCAGCATTTT TRBD1 . TRBJ1-5 TRBV7-9
CASSYSRYNQPQHF TGTGCCAGCAGTTATAGCAGGTACAATCAGCCCCAGCATTTT . . TRBJ1-5 TRBV6-5
CASSQIAGGLGTGELFF TGCGCCAGCAGCCAAATTGCGGGGGGGCTTGGCACCGGGGAGCTGTTTTTT TRBD2 . TRBJ2-2 TRBV4-1
CASTQGTPDTQYF TGTGCCAGCACCCAGGGGACTCCGGATACGCAGTATTTT . . TRBJ2-3 TRBV12-3/TRBV12-4
CAWSAARGQGVTEAFF TGTGCCTGGAGTGCTGCCAGGGGACAGGGGGTAACTGAAGCTTTCTTT TRBD1 . TRBJ1-1 TRBV30
CASSLDDRDYGYTF TGTGCCAGCAGCTTAGATGACAGGGACTATGGCTACACCTTC TRBD1 . TRBJ1-2 TRBV7-8
CASSHGQGDGYTF TGTGCCAGCAGCCACGGACAGGGAGATGGCTACACCTTC TRBD1 . TRBJ1-2 TRBV12-3/TRBV12-4
CASSLGGQVNTEAFF TGCGCCAGCAGCTTGGGGGGACAGGTGAACACTGAAGCTTTCTTT TRBD1 . TRBJ1-1 TRBV5-1
CSAVWQGDGYTF TGCAGCGCCGTATGGCAGGGGGATGGCTACACCTTC TRBD1 . TRBJ1-2 TRBV29-1
CASRRGGAEDTQYF TGTGCCAGCAGGCGTGGGGGGGCAGAAGATACGCAGTATTTT . . TRBJ2-3 TRBV11-2
CASSFIYEQYF TGTGCCAGCAGTTTCATCTACGAGCAGTACTTC . . TRBJ2-7 TRBV6-2/TRBV6-3
CASSTGTGYGYTF TGTGCCAGCTCAACCGGGACGGGCTATGGCTACACCTTC . . TRBJ1-2 TRBV18
CAWKGNPSGHFGTQYF TGTGCCTGGAAGGGGAATCCTAGCGGTCATTTTGGGACCCAGTACTTC TRBD2 . TRBJ2-5 TRBV30
CASSTPTSGDGDEQFF TGTGCCAGCAGCACACCGACTAGCGGGGATGGGGATGAGCAGTTCTTC TRBD2 . TRBJ2-1 TRBV11-2
CASGLVTQGLSGNTIYF TGTGCTAGTGGTTTGGTAACACAGGGACTCTCTGGAAACACCATATATTTT . . TRBJ1-3 TRBV12-5
CSVVGGLNGYTF TGCAGCGTTGTGGGGGGCCTTAATGGCTACACCTTC . . TRBJ1-2 TRBV29-1
CSVQGPNEQFF TGCAGCGTTCAGGGGCCCAATGAGCAGTTCTTC . once TRBJ2-1 TRBV29-1
CASSQDPVLGSTDTQYF TGCGCCAGCAGCCAAGATCCGGTTCTGGGTAGCACAGATACGCAGTATTTT . . TRBJ2-3 TRBV4-3
CASGSNRAADTQYF TGTGCTAGTGGTTCAAACAGGGCCGCAGATACGCAGTATTTT . . TRBJ2-3 TRBV12-5
CASRGSGLNEQYF TGTGCCAGCAGGGGGAGCGGACTCAACGAGCAGTACTTC . . TRBJ2-7 TRBV27
CASSQAGGANTEAFF TGTGCCAGCAGCCAAGCGGGGGGCGCGAACACTGAAGCTTTCTTT . once TRBJ1-1 TRBV3-1/TRBV3-2
CASSIRDRVYNEQFF TGTGCCAGTAGTATCCGGGACAGGGTCTACAATGAGCAGTTCTTC TRBD1 . TRBJ2-1 TRBV19
CASSETRGMTDTQYF TGCGCCAGCAGTGAGACGAGGGGGATGACAGATACGCAGTATTTT . . TRBJ2-3 TRBV10-1
CASSEAEAFF TGTGCCAGCAGTGAGGCTGAAGCTTTCTTT . few TRBJ1-1 TRBV2
CASSLFPQVWTEAFF TGTGCCAGCAGTTTATTCCCGCAGGTATGGACTGAAGCTTTCTTT . . TRBJ1-1 TRBV28
CASSPGTDYGYTF TGTGCCAGCTCACCCGGGACGGATTATGGCTACACCTTC . . TRBJ1-2 TRBV18
CSARGLETQYF TGCAGTGCTAGAGGACTAGAGACCCAGTACTTC . once TRBJ2-5 TRBV20-1
CASSVGDREYSPLHF TGTGCCAGCAGCGTAGGTGACAGGGAATATTCACCCCTCCACTTT TRBD1 . TRBJ1-6 TRBV9
CASSQDRGRGGGSYNEQFF TGCGCCAGCAGCCAAGATCGAGGGCGGGGGGGCGGATCCTACAATGAGCAGTTCTTC TRBD2 . TRBJ2-1 TRBV4-3
CASRTSGWGEQYF TGTGCCAGCCGGACTAGCGGGTGGGGTGAGCAGTACTTC TRBD2 . TRBJ2-7 TRBV12-3/TRBV12-4
CASSLQGHYNSPLHF TGTGCCAGCAGTTTACAGGGACACTATAATTCACCCCTCCACTTT . . TRBJ1-6 TRBV27
CASRSLQGSNTEAFF TGTGCCAGCAGGTCCTTACAGGGGAGCAACACTGAAGCTTTCTTT TRBD1 . TRBJ1-1 TRBV6-5
CASSIRLAGGYEQYF TGTGCCAGCAGCATCCGACTAGCGGGGGGTTACGAGCAGTACTTC TRBD2 . TRBJ2-7 TRBV11-2
CASRGLGRFPSYEQYF TGTGCCAGCAGGGGACTGGGGAGGTTCCCCTCCTACGAGCAGTACTTC . few TRBJ2-7 TRBV25-1
CASSWPLAGSDSYNEQFF TGTGCCAGCAGTTGGCCCCTAGCGGGGAGCGACTCCTACAATGAGCAGTTCTTC TRBD2 once TRBJ2-1 TRBV6-2/TRBV6-3
CASRDRGTAYNEQFF TGCGCCAGCAGGGATCGCGGGACAGCCTACAATGAGCAGTTCTTC . . TRBJ2-1 TRBV10-2
CASSASGSSYEQYF TGCGCCAGCAGTGCCAGCGGGAGCTCCTACGAGCAGTACTTC TRBD2 . TRBJ2-7 TRBV10-2
CASSKGQGRQPQHF TGTGCCAGCAGTAAGGGGCAGGGACGTCAGCCCCAGCATTTT . many TRBJ1-5 TRBV6-5
CASSLGGTGGSPLHF TGTGCCAGCAGCTTAGGTGGGACAGGGGGTTCACCCCTCCACTTT TRBD1 . TRBJ1-6 TRBV7-2
CASSTGGGVNYGYTF TGTGCCAGCAGCACCGGCGGGGGCGTTAACTATGGCTACACCTTC . . TRBJ1-2 TRBV9
CAWSVGQGRDNEQFF TGTGCCTGGAGTGTTGGGCAGGGTAGGGACAATGAGCAGTTCTTC . . TRBJ2-1 TRBV30
CASSLTGVLEQFF TGTGCCAGCAGCCTAACAGGGGTCTTGGAGCAGTTCTTC TRBD1 . TRBJ2-1 TRBV7-9
CASSLEGYGYTF TGCGCCAGCAGCTTGGAAGGCTATGGCTACACCTTC . . TRBJ1-2 TRBV5-1
CASRRDSGANVLTF TGTGCCAGCAGAAGGGACTCTGGGGCCAACGTCCTGACTTTC . . TRBJ2-6 TRBV19
CASSQSRHTIYF TGTGCCAGCAGCCAATCAAGGCACACCATATATTTT . once TRBJ1-3 TRBV3-1/TRBV3-2
CASRVPQGAVSTEAFF TGTGCCAGCAGGGTACCACAGGGGGCTGTTAGCACTGAAGCTTTCTTT TRBD1 . TRBJ1-1 TRBV2
CASSHRGRHGEQYF TGTGCCAGCAGCCACAGGGGGCGACATGGTGAGCAGTACTTC TRBD1 . TRBJ2-7 TRBV5-6
CASTGSNQPQHF TGTGCCAGCACCGGGTCCAATCAGCCCCAGCATTTT . . TRBJ1-5 TRBV28
CASSPSGEYNEQFF TGTGCCAGCAGCCCTAGCGGGGAGTACAATGAGCAGTTCTTC TRBD2 . TRBJ2-1 TRBV7-9
CASSLSGAQYNEQFF TGTGCCAGCAGCCTCAGCGGGGCACAATACAATGAGCAGTTCTTC TRBD2 . TRBJ2-1 TRBV6-5
CATSEGRQGKGGETQYF TGTGCCACCAGTGAGGGTAGGCAGGGGAAGGGAGGAGAGACCCAGTACTTC . . TRBJ2-5 TRBV24-1
CASSLVAGVTYNEQFF TGTGCCAGCAGCTTAGTAGCGGGGGTCACCTACAATGAGCAGTTCTTC TRBD2 once TRBJ2-1 TRBV7-8
CASSGLAGGPVDTQYF TGTGCCAGCAGCGGTCTAGCGGGGGGGCCGGTGGATACGCAGTATTTT TRBD2 . TRBJ2-3 TRBV9
CASRDGQGFTDTQYF TGCGCCAGCAGGGACGGACAAGGCTTCACAGATACGCAGTATTTT . once TRBJ2-3 TRBV10-2